This T cell receptor beta chain stems from a study of shared clonotypes between healthy human individuals. CDR1 KGHSH and CDR2 LQKENI come from the germline V gene. The V end lost 0 bases, the J end lost 10 bases, and 22 bases lay between the germline ends. The CDR3 contains 17 residues. This clone appeared once. Sequencing used immunoSEQ multiplex PCR; TCRdb keeps in-frame clones, though not all of them. The table records about 2.3 million clones, over 85% of them present only once. Specimen: naive CD4+ T cells from PBMCs. The subset is: CD45RA+ positively selected. The clonotype was recovered from a man between 18 and 35 years old in good health. Some clones in this sample may be carry-over from other donors' samples. J is TRBJ2-1 and V is TRBV18; D tentatively reads TRBD1 or TRBD2 (6 bases each). The CDR3 DNA follows: TGTGCCAGCTCACCACCGCAAGAGGGGGGCTCCTTACGGGAGCAGTTCTTC. Residues: CASSPPQEGGSLREQFF.